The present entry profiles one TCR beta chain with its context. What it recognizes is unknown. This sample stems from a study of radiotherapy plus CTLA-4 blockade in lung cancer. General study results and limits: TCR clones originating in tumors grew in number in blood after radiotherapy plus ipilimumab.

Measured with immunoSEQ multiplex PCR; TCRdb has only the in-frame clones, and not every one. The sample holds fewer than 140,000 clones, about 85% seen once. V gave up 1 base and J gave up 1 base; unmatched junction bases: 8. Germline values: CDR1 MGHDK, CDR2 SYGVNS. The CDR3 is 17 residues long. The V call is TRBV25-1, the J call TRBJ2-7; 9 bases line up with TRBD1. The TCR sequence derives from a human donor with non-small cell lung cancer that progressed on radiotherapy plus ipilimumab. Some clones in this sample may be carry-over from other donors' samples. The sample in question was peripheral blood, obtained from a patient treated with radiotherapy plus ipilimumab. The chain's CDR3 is CASSEFPGTGPSYEQYF. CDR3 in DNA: TGTGCCAGCAGTGAATTTCCCGGGACAGGGCCGTCCTACGAGCAGTACTTC.